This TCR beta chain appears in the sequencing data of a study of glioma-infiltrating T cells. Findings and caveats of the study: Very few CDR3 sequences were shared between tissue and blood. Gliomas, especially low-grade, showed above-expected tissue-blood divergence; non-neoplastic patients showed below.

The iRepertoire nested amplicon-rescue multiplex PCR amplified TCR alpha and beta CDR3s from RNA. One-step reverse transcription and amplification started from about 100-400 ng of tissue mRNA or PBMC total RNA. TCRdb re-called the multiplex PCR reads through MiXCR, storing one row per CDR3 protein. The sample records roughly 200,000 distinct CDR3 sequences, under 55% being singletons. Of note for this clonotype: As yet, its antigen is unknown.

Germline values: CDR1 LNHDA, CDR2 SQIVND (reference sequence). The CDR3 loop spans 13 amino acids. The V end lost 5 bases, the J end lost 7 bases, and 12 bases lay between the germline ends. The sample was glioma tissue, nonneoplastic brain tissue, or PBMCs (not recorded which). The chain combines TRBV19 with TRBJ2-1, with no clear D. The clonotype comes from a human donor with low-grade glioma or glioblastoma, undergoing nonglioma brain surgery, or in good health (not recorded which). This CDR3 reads CASSVIARNEQFF. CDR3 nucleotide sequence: TGTGCCAGTAGTGTAATTGCGCGGAATGAGCAGTTCTTC. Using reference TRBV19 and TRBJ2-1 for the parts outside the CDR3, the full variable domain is DGGITQSPKYLFRKEGQNVTLSCEQNLNHDAMYWYRQDPGQGLRLIYYSQIVNDFQKGDIAEGYSVSREKKESFPLTVTSAQKNPTAFYLCASSVIARNEQFFGPGTRLTVL.